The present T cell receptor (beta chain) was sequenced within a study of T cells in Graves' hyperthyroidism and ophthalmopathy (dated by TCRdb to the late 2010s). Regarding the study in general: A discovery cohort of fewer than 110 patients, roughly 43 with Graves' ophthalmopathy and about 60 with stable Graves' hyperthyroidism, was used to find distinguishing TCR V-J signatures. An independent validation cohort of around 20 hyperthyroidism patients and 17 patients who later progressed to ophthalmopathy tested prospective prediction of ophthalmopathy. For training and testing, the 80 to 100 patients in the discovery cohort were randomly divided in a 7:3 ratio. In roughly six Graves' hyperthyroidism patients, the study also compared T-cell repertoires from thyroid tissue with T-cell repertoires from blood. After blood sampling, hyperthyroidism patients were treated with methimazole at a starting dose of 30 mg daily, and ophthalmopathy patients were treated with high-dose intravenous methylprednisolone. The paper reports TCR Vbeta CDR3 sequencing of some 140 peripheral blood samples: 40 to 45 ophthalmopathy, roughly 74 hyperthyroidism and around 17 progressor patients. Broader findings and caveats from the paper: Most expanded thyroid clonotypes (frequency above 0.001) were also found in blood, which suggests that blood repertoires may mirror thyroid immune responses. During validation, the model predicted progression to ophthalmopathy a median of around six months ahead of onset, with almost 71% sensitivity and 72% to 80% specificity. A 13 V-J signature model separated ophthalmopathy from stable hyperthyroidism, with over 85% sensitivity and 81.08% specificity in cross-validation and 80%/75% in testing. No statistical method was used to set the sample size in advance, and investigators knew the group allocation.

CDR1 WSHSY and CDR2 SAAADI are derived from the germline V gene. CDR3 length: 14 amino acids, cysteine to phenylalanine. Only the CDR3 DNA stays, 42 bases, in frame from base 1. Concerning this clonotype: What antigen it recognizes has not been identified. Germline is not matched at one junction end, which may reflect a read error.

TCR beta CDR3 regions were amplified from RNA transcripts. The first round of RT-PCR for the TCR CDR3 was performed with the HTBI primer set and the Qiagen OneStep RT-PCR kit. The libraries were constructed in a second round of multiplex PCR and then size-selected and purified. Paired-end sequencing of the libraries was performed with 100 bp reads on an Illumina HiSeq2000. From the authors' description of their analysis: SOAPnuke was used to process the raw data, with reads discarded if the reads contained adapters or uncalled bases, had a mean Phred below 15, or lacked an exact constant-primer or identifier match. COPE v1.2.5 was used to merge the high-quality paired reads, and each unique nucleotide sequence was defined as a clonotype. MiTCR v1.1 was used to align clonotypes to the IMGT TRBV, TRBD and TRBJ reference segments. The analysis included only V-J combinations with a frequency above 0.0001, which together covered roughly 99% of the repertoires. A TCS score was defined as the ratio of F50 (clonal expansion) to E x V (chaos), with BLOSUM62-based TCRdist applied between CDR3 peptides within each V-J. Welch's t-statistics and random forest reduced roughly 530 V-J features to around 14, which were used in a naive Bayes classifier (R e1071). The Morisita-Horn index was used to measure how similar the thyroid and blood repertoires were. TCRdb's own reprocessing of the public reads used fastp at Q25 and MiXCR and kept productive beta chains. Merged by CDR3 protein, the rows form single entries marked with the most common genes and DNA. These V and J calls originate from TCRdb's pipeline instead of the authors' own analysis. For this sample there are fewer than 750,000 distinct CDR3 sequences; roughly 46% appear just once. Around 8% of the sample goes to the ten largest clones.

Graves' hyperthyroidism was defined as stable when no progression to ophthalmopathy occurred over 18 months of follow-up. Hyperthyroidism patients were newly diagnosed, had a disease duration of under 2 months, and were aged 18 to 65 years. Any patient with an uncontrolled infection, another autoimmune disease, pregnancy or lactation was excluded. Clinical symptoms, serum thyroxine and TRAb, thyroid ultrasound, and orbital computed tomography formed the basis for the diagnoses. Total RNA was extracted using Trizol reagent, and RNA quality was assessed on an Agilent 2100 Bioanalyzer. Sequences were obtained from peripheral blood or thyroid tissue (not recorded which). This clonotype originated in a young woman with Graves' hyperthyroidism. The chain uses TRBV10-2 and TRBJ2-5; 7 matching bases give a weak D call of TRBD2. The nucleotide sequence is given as TGTGCCAGCAGCGTAGTAGGGGGGGGAGATACGCAGTACTTC. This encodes CASSVVGGGDTQYF.